This section outlines one T cell receptor (beta chain) sequence together with its context. Its specificity is not known. Profiled with immunoSEQ multiplex PCR; TCRdb holds only in-frame clones, not every one. The repertoire has approximately 92,000 clones, approximately 90% of them found once; the top ten carry around 6.8%. The data belong to a study of T cell responses to AZD1222 COVID-19 vaccine. Study information: The analysis combined second doses at about 4 or about 12 weeks.

Study-level findings and limits: Spike-specific TCR depth and breadth grew after two AZD1222 doses. Clonal diversity may have been underestimated, and the donors were mostly white British, with more females than males. Repertoire collection took place solely once the T cell response had peaked.

Between the trimmed V and J ends, which lost 4 bases and 1 base, there was a span of 2 bases. The CDR3 is 12 amino acids. The germline V gene has CDR1 MDHEN and CDR2 SYDVKM. The sample here was peripheral blood, taken on day 0 of AZD1222 vaccination. The sequence was collected from an adult in good health. V is TRBV28 and J is TRBJ2-4, with D unclear. For the CDR3, the DNA is TGTGCCAGCAGTTCGGCCAAAAACATTCAGTACTTC. It translates to CASSSAKNIQYF.